The present TCR beta chain was sequenced within a study of T cells after posttransplantation cyclophosphamide (dated by TCRdb to between 2015 and 2016). Turning to the overall study: Using TRB sequencing, the study followed how the T cell repertoire rebuilt after myeloablative bone marrow transplantation with posttransplantation cyclophosphamide given as GVHD prophylaxis. In 3 patients, up to about 3 additional blood samples taken between 2 and 5.2 years after transplant also underwent TRB sequencing, as did pretransplant blood from 4 patients. Public TRB sequences were checked against a database of over 3,600 sequences associated with responses to pathogens, tumor antigens, self-antigens and alloantigens. Samples from approximately 37 PTCy-treated patients, along with samples from around 16 of their related bone marrow donors, underwent antigen receptor sequencing. TRA and TRB clonality were tightly correlated in several samples, so subsequent TCR analyses focused on TRB only. Blood from every one of the 30 to 40 PTCy patients who had 1-year posttransplant specimens underwent TRB sequencing.

As regards this clone: The specificity of this receptor is unknown. No much larger clone is present one base from it, and per-base qualities are unavailable.

TRB sequencing was run on genomic DNA with either the immunoSEQ assay at survey resolution or the hsTCRB kit. As for how the authors treated the data: The immunoSEQ software handled initial read processing, and the LymphoSeq R package was used for repertoire analyses. Clonality was computed as 1 minus normalized Shannon entropy, and a Gini coefficient was also calculated for each TRB dataset. To infer phenotypes in unsorted samples, TRB sequences from sorted subsets of the recipient or donor were mapped onto unsorted samples from the same recipient. This immuneACCESS table, as held by TCRdb, lists in-frame sequences with V and J called but not all clones. Of the missing ones, under half trace to an unresolved V gene in checked studies; the others have no known cause. The DNA was the basis for D and trimming; V, J and clone size are from that table. In all, the sample holds about 52,000 clones, and around 94% of those were seen once. 2.5% to 3% of the sample is held by the ten biggest clonotypes.

Related bone marrow donors provided peripheral blood samples on the day of marrow donation. Peripheral blood and bone marrow mononuclear cells were isolated by Ficoll-Hypaque density centrifugation and cryopreserved. The junction carries 22 bases between V and J, which are trimmed by 7 bases and 6 bases respectively. For CDR1 and CDR2, the germline V gene lists SNHLY and FYNNEI. Taken from cysteine to phenylalanine, the CDR3 has 16 residues. The CDR3 DNA has 48 bases and is translated from base 1. Findings and caveats that apply to the study as a whole: Across about 40 patients, TRB clonality was highly associated with recipient CMV seropositivity and CMV reactivation, and diversity in PTCy patients was similar to diversity in CNI/methotrexate controls. The TRB repertoires of T cells infiltrating skin or GI tract showed only limited overlap with the TRB repertoires of T cells in blood. Donor-recipient similarity was low at 1-2 months but increased during the first year, and donor CD8+ memory clones often dominated later blood repertoires.

The TCR sequence derives from a woman in her 30s in good health and a related stem cell transplant donor. Sequenced input: PBMCs. The V and J genes are TRBV2 and TRBJ2-1; TRBD1 is possibly the D segment (5 matching bases). In nucleotide form, the sequence is TGTGCCAGCATCGAAACCCCGCTAATTAGGGGCAATGAGCAGTTCTTC. It is translated as CASIETPLIRGNEQFF.